This T cell receptor (beta chain) is drawn from a study of blood T cell repertoires in COVID-19. Study in general: Samples representing acute and convalescent COVID-19 were sourced from the United States, Italy and Spain. T cells, B-cell-depleted T cells, or PBMCs supplied cDNA or gDNA.

Sequenced by immunoSEQ multiplex PCR; TCRdb stores in-frame clones only, minus some. Among tens of thousands of clones listed, 65% to 85% were seen once. Followed longitudinally, the Seattle patients had been enrolled during active infection. The sequence was collected from a man aged 80 or over with COVID-19, enrolled during active disease. The sequencing sample was made of peripheral blood.

The chain's CDR3 is CATSDSDRGREKLFF. The CDR3 bases are TGTGCCACCAGTGATTCGGACAGGGGGCGGGAAAAACTGTTTTTT. The chain joins TRBV24-1 to TRBJ1-4; 11 bases agree with TRBD1. The trim removed 2 bases at V and 8 bases at J, leaving 3 bases unmatched. Germline V gene data show CDR1 as KGHDR and CDR2 as SFDVKD. The CDR3 has 15 amino acids.